A single sample is the source of the 12 T cell receptor beta chains below, sequenced in a study of blood T cell repertoires in COVID-19. Assay: immunoSEQ multiplex PCR; the TCRdb copy retains only in-frame clones and omits some. Of roughly 150,000 clones detected, approximately 90% appear once; the ten largest clones hold around 5.1%. Sequenced sample: peripheral blood. Receptors were obtained from a man between 18 and 35 years old with COVID-19, enrolled during active disease.

The chain couples TRBV28 to TRBJ1-6; possibly TRBD1 for D (6 bases). V was shortened by 3 bases and J by 7 bases, with 10 bases between the two germline ends. CDR1 and CDR2 from the germline V gene are MDHEN and SYDVKM. The CDR3 is made up of 14 amino acids. The CDR3 protein is CASSFRTGNSPLHF. As DNA, the CDR3 is TGTGCCAGCAGTTTCCGAACAGGGAATTCACCCCTCCACTTT. Based on the CDR3 plus reference TRBV28 and TRBJ1-6, the full variable domain is DVKVTQSSRYLVKRTGEKVFLECVQDMDHENMFWYRQDPGLGLRLIYFSYDVKMKEKGDIPEGYSVSREKKERFSLILESASTNQTSMYLCASSFRTGNSPLHFGNGTRLTVT.

This rearrangement joins TRBV30 to TRBJ1-3; perhaps TRBD1 as D (5 bases). The ends were cut back, 2 bases at V and 4 bases at J, with 9 bases in the middle. CDR1 GTSNPN and CDR2 SVGIG come from the germline V gene (reference sequence). The CDR3 length is 13 residues. The CDR3 reads CAWSTQGGNTIYF. As DNA, the CDR3 is TGTGCCTGGAGTACCCAGGGAGGAAACACCATATATTTT.

The chain uses TRBV18 and TRBJ2-1, with 14 bases lining up with TRBD2. The CDR3 covers 15 residues. Unmatched junction bases numbered 3, after V lost 4 bases and J lost 7 bases. Germline CDR1 is KGHSH and CDR2 is LQKENI. In nucleotides, the CDR3 is TGTGCCAGCTCACACGGACTAGCGGGAGGAAATGAGCAGTTCTTC. Translation gives CASSHGLAGGNEQFF.

This clone has only one observation. The chain joins TRBV3-1 (or the pseudogene TRBV3-2) to TRBJ1-6; no reliable D call. Germline loops: CDR1 LGHDT, CDR2 YNNKEL (reference sequence). CDR3 length equals 17 residues. V was clipped by 0 bases and J by 0 bases, with 9 bases between them. The CDR3, as DNA: TGTGCCAGCAGCCAAGATCTAAGGAGCTCCTATAATTCACCCCTCCACTTT. Its protein product is CASSQDLRSSYNSPLHF.

The sample holds one count of this clone. The chain links TRBV24-1 to TRBJ2-7, with unresolved D. The CDR3 runs to 13 residues. V lost 8 bases and J lost 3, with 13 bases in between. Per the germline V gene, CDR1 is KGHDR and CDR2 is SFDVKD. The CDR3 here is CATNPNSIYEQYF. Written as DNA, the CDR3 is TGTGCCACCAATCCGAACTCCATCTACGAGCAGTACTTC.

This clone was seen only once. The chain couples TRBV6-5 to TRBJ1-1; perhaps TRBD1 as D (5 bases). Per the germline V gene, CDR1 is MNHEY and CDR2 is SVGAGI. CDR3 size: 14 residues. Between the trimmed V and J ends, which lost 10 bases and 5 bases, there was a span of 20 bases. The CDR3 is CATSPGPRGTEAFF. CDR3 DNA sequence: TGTGCCACTTCACCCGGTCCCCGGGGGACTGAAGCTTTCTTT.

This sequence joins TRBV6-2 or TRBV6-3 and TRBJ2-1, with unresolved D. This CDR3 has 18 residues. Trimming removed 6 bases from V and 0 bases from J, with 21 bases in between. The germline gives CDR1 MNHEY, CDR2 SVGEGT. CDR3 sequence reads: CASSPRLGSRSSYNEQFF. As DNA, the CDR3 is TGTGCCAGCAGCCCCCGTTTGGGTAGCCGAAGCTCCTACAATGAGCAGTTCTTC.

A note on this clone: The same CDR3 also results from other DNA sequences found in this sample. The chain combines TRBV11-2 with TRBJ1-1, with 8 bases fitting TRBD1. The CDR3 spans 13 residues. Per the germline V gene, CDR1 is SGHAT and CDR2 is FQNNGV. V lost 5 bases and J lost 3; bases outside the gene matches: 2. This chain's CDR3 is CASSLDRDTEAFF. The CDR3 bases are TGTGCCAGCAGCCTGGACAGGGACACTGAAGCTTTCTTT.

The gene calls are TRBV11-2 and TRBJ2-1, with 8 bases matching TRBD1. Germline-derived CDR1 and CDR2 are SGHAT and FQNNGV. CDR3 length equals 13 residues. V lost 5 bases, J lost 8 bases, and 5 bases stayed unmatched. The CDR3 nucleotides read TGTGCCAGCAGCCCTGGGACAGGCTATGAGCAGTTCTTC. Its translation is CASSPGTGYEQFF.

This clone showed up just a few times. The rearrangement joins TRBV7-2 to TRBJ1-1, with 8 bases that match TRBD1. CDR1 is SGHTA, CDR2 FQGNSA, per germline. CDR3 length: 15 residues. The junction had 9 bases not matched to a gene; V was cut back by 4 bases and J by 5 bases. In nucleotides, the CDR3 is TGTGCCAGCAGCTCTCAAGGACAGGGAAGTACTGAAGCTTTCTTT. Its translation: CASSSQGQGSTEAFF.

This chain joins TRBV15 and TRBJ1-2; weak D call: TRBD1 (5 bases). V lost 0 bases and J 6 bases, leaving 14 bases between the germline ends. The CDR3 loop spans 15 amino acids. Germline V gene data show CDR1 as LNHNV and CDR2 as YYDKDF (reference sequence). Here the CDR3 DNA reads TGTGCCACCAGCAGAGATAGTACAGGATGGGATGGCTACACCTTC. It yields the protein CATSRDSTGWDGYTF. Full variable domain (missing parts from reference TRBV15 and TRBJ1-2): DAMVIQNPRYQVTQFGKPVTLSCSQTLNHNVMYWYQQKSSQAPKLLFHYYDKDFNNEADTPDNFQSRRPNTSFCFLDIRSPGLGDTAMYLCATSRDSTGWDGYTFGSGTRLTVV.

The genes are TRBV19 and TRBJ2-1; 9 bases are a match to TRBD2. This CDR3 contains 14 residues. The V and J ends lost 2 bases and 8 bases, in that order; junction bases with no gene match: 4. CDR1 is LNHDA and CDR2 is SQIVND in the germline V gene (reference sequence). Written as DNA, the CDR3 is TGTGCCAGTAGTATAAGCGGGAGGAGGGATGAGCAGTTCTTC. Protein sequence: CASSISGRRDEQFF.